This T cell receptor beta chain was sequenced in a study of T cells in Graves' hyperthyroidism and ophthalmopathy (dated by TCRdb to between 2018 and 2021). Background on the whole study: Peripheral blood was collected at initial diagnosis, before any treatment. A discovery cohort of roughly 100 patients, approximately 45 with Graves' ophthalmopathy and about 58 with stable Graves' hyperthyroidism, was used to find distinguishing TCR V-J signatures. Prospective prediction of ophthalmopathy was tested in an independent validation cohort consisting of fewer than 20 hyperthyroidism patients and over 15 patients who later progressed to ophthalmopathy. The 95 to 100 discovery patients were randomly split 7:3 into training and test sets. In about 6 Graves' hyperthyroidism patients, the study also compared T-cell repertoires from thyroid tissue with T-cell repertoires from blood. Once sampling was done, hyperthyroidism patients were given methimazole at a starting dose of 30 mg daily, whereas ophthalmopathy patients were given high-dose intravenous methylprednisolone. The paper describes TCR Vbeta CDR3 sequencing of some 130 peripheral blood samples, made up of roughly 40 ophthalmopathy patients, 70 to 75 hyperthyroidism patients and roughly 17 progressor patients.

Relative to germline, V is missing 1 base and J is missing 8 bases, with 4 bases of the junction outside any gene match. CDR1 and CDR2 are drawn from the germline V gene (reference sequence): DFQATT, SNEGSKA. The CDR3 holds 12 amino acids from the cysteine to the phenylalanine. Here the CDR3 DNA is all that survives: 36 bases in frame from base 1. A patient counted as having stable Graves' hyperthyroidism if no progression to ophthalmopathy occurred over 18 months of follow-up. The hyperthyroidism patients were between 18 and 65 years old and newly diagnosed, with a disease duration of less than 2 months. The study excluded patients with uncontrolled infections, other autoimmune diseases, pregnancy or lactation. Diagnoses were based on clinical symptoms, serum thyroxine and TRAb, thyroid ultrasound and orbital computed tomography. PBMCs were isolated from approximately 10 ml of fresh peripheral blood by Ficoll-Paque density gradient centrifugation. Trizol reagent was used to extract total RNA, and RNA quality was then checked on an Agilent 2100 Bioanalyzer.

As for this clonotype: The target of this receptor is not known. Per-base quality was not reported, and no clone a single base away is much larger than it.

The TCR beta CDR3 regions were amplified from RNA transcripts. For the first round of RT-PCR on the TCR CDR3, the HTBI primer set was used together with the Qiagen OneStep RT-PCR kit. Libraries were constructed in a second round of multiplex PCR, after which size selection and purification were performed. Paired-end sequencing of the libraries was performed with 100 bp reads on an Illumina HiSeq2000. The paper's processing steps were these. SOAPnuke was used to process the raw data, removing reads that contained adapters or uncalled bases, had a mean Phred below 15, or lacked an exact match to the constant primer or identifier. COPE v1.2.5 was used to merge high-quality paired reads, and clonotypes were defined as unique nucleotide sequences. Clonotypes were aligned to IMGT TRBV, TRBD and TRBJ reference segments using MiTCR v1.1. Only V-J combinations with frequency above 0.0001, covering approximately 99% of repertoires, were analysed. The TCS score was defined as F50 (clonal expansion) divided by E x V (chaos), with BLOSUM62-based TCRdist calculated between CDR3 peptides within each V-J. Welch's t-statistics and random forest reduced fewer than 550 V-J features to 10 to 15, which were used in a naive Bayes classifier (R e1071). The Morisita-Horn index was used to measure how similar the thyroid and blood repertoires were. The public reads were reanalyzed by TCRdb: fastp trimming at Q25, MiXCR alignment, in-frame beta chains only. Identical CDR3 proteins give one entry, which carries the most common genes and DNA. TCRdb's processing, not the authors' own work, is the source of the V and J calls. The sample data list about 840,000 distinct CDR3 sequences, and over 35% of these were observed just once. Clones ranked in the top ten supply around 9.3% of the sample.

Here is what the overall study found, with its caveats: During validation, the model predicted progression to ophthalmopathy a median of about 6.3 months ahead of onset, with around 71% sensitivity and less than 85% specificity. Ophthalmopathy was separated from stable hyperthyroidism by a 13 V-J signature model, with just over 85% sensitivity and about 81% specificity obtained in cross-validation and 80%/75% obtained in testing. No statistical method was used to set the sample size in advance, and investigators knew the group allocation. Most expanded thyroid clonotypes (frequency above 0.001) were also found in blood, which suggests that blood repertoires may mirror thyroid immune responses.

Here the chain combines TRBV20-1 and TRBJ1-2; 7 bases in the junction line up with TRBD1. Sequencing input: blood. This receptor was taken from a man aged 18 to 29 with Graves' hyperthyroidism. The CDR3 is CSARGRGGGYTF. The DNA is as follows: TGCAGTGCTAGAGGCAGGGGGGGAGGCTACACCTTC.